These T cell receptor beta chains were read from a single sample in a study of blood T cell repertoires in COVID-19. Repertoires were generated with immunoSEQ multiplex PCR, while TCRdb's copy carries only in-frame clones and drops some. The sample includes about 92,000 clones, roughly 80% seen only once; the top ten take 15% to 20%. Sample: peripheral blood. All receptors derive from a woman aged 80 or older with active or convalescent COVID-19. The CDR3 runs from the conserved cysteine through the conserved F or W. D genes are given only for firm matches. Expanded clones get a size class; other rows say once, few or many, or leave the size out.

J: TRBJ2-4
size: .
V: TRBV5-6
D: TRBD2
CDR3: CASSSWREGRRNIQYF
DNA: TGTGCCAGCAGCTCCTGGAGGGAGGGACGCCGCAACATTCAGTACTTC

J: TRBJ2-7
size: .
V: TRBV7-6
D: .
CDR3: CASSLDPSGYEQYF
DNA: TGTGCCAGCAGCTTAGATCCATCCGGCTACGAGCAGTACTTC

J: TRBJ2-5
size: .
V: TRBV9
D: TRBD2
CDR3: CASSVGGSGNIETQYF
DNA: TGTGCCAGCAGCGTAGGGGGTAGCGGGAACATTGAGACCCAGTACTTC

J: TRBJ1-1
size: .
V: TRBV6-2/TRBV6-3
D: TRBD1
CDR3: CASSYLGTGTSPAFF
DNA: TGTGCCAGCAGTTATCTCGGGACAGGGACGTCCCCAGCTTTCTTT

J: TRBJ2-7
size: .
V: TRBV12-2
D: .
CDR3: CASRLRTGSSYEQYF
DNA: TGTGCAAGTCGCTTAAGGACAGGGAGCTCCTACGAGCAGTACTTC

J: TRBJ1-3
size: .
V: TRBV18
D: .
CDR3: CASSPSDSPGNTIYF
DNA: TGTGCCAGCTCACCAAGTGACAGCCCTGGAAACACCATATATTTT

J: TRBJ1-1
size: once
V: TRBV28
D: .
CDR3: CASSLWGEGKKNTEAFF
DNA: TGTGCCAGCAGTTTATGGGGGGAGGGTAAAAAGAACACTGAAGCTTTCTTT

J: TRBJ1-2
size: .
V: TRBV7-9
D: TRBD1
CDR3: CASSLGQGSNYTF
DNA: TGTGCCAGCAGCCTGGGACAGGGAAGTAACTACACCTTC

J: TRBJ2-1
size: once
V: TRBV6-2/TRBV6-3
D: .
CDR3: CASSYLATGEQFF
DNA: TGTGCCAGCAGTTATCTAGCCACGGGTGAGCAGTTCTTC

J: TRBJ1-1
size: few
V: TRBV7-2
D: TRBD1
CDR3: CASSTTGGTEAFF
DNA: TGTGCCAGCAGCACAACAGGGGGCACTGAAGCTTTCTTT

J: TRBJ1-2
size: few
V: TRBV6-6
D: TRBD1
CDR3: CASVSQGTANYGYTF
DNA: TGTGCCAGCGTATCACAGGGGACAGCTAACTATGGCTACACCTTC

J: TRBJ1-4
size: .
V: TRBV9
D: .
CDR3: CASSVDGGWEKLFF
DNA: TGTGCCAGCAGCGTAGACGGGGGTTGGGAAAAACTGTTTTTT

J: TRBJ2-5
size: .
V: TRBV20-1
D: .
CDR3: CSVLGGETQYF
DNA: TGCAGTGTGTTGGGGGGAGAGACCCAGTACTTC

J: TRBJ1-1
size: .
V: TRBV7-8
D: TRBD1
CDR3: CASTQGAMNTEAFF
DNA: TGTGCCAGCACCCAGGGGGCGATGAACACTGAAGCTTTCTTT

J: TRBJ2-3
size: .
V: TRBV24-1
D: .
CDR3: CATSPPGSLESDTQYF
DNA: TGTGCCACCAGTCCCCCCGGGAGCCTGGAATCGGATACGCAGTATTTT

J: TRBJ2-7
size: .
V: TRBV7-3
D: TRBD1
CDR3: CARRPGTGPYEQYF
DNA: TGTGCCAGGAGACCTGGGACAGGCCCCTACGAGCAGTACTTC

J: TRBJ1-1
size: few
V: TRBV25-1
D: .
CDR3: CASSETLGRNTEAFF
DNA: TGTGCCAGCAGTGAAACGTTGGGGAGGAACACTGAAGCTTTCTTT

J: TRBJ2-2
size: .
V: TRBV2
D: TRBD2
CDR3: CASSETSGNTGELFF
DNA: TGTGCCAGCAGTGAGACTAGCGGGAACACCGGGGAGCTGTTTTTT

J: TRBJ1-3
size: .
V: TRBV2
D: .
CDR3: CATQVGGGPGNTIYF
DNA: TGTGCCACTCAAGTGGGAGGAGGGCCTGGAAACACCATATATTTT

J: TRBJ2-7
size: .
V: TRBV10-3
D: .
CDR3: CAISDGVAAPYEQYF
DNA: TGTGCCATCAGTGACGGGGTAGCGGCTCCCTACGAGCAGTACTTC

J: TRBJ1-2
size: .
V: TRBV7-3
D: TRBD1
CDR3: CASSLIGGDGYTF
DNA: TGTGCCAGCAGCTTAATAGGGGGCGATGGCTACACCTTC

J: TRBJ2-7
size: .
V: TRBV6-2/TRBV6-3
D: .
CDR3: CASSYSSHRADEQYF
DNA: TGTGCCAGCAGTTACTCGAGCCACAGGGCCGACGAGCAGTACTTC

J: TRBJ1-2
size: .
V: TRBV2
D: .
CDR3: CASSDAGINYGYTF
DNA: TGTGCCAGCAGTGACGCGGGTATTAACTATGGCTACACCTTC

J: TRBJ2-4
size: .
V: TRBV28
D: .
CDR3: CASSFELAKNIQYF
DNA: TGTGCCAGCAGTTTTGAGTTAGCCAAAAACATTCAGTACTTC

J: TRBJ1-2
size: .
V: TRBV19
D: .
CDR3: CASSIDPGQADGYTF
DNA: TGTGCCAGTAGTATAGATCCCGGCCAGGCCGATGGCTACACCTTC

J: TRBJ1-6
size: .
V: TRBV27
D: .
CDR3: CASSFEGSSPLHF
DNA: TGTGCCAGCAGTTTCGAGGGAAGTTCACCCCTCCACTTT

J: TRBJ2-1
size: .
V: TRBV6-1
D: TRBD2
CDR3: CASSVQAGGLSSYNEQFF
DNA: TGTGCCAGCAGTGTTCAAGCGGGAGGACTCAGCTCCTACAATGAGCAGTTCTTC

J: TRBJ2-3
size: .
V: TRBV10-2
D: TRBD2
CDR3: CASYSGRAADTQYF
DNA: TGCGCCAGTTATAGCGGGAGGGCCGCAGATACGCAGTATTTT

J: TRBJ2-7
size: .
V: TRBV4-3
D: TRBD2
CDR3: CASSQDWAGRAYEQYF
DNA: TGCGCCAGCAGCCAAGATTGGGCAGGGAGGGCCTACGAGCAGTACTTC

J: TRBJ2-2
size: .
V: TRBV24-1
D: .
CDR3: CATSDLGSYLTGELFF
DNA: TGTGCCACCAGTGACTTGGGGAGCTATCTCACCGGGGAGCTGTTTTTT

J: TRBJ1-1
size: .
V: TRBV3-1/TRBV3-2
D: .
CDR3: CASSQVRGNTEAFF
DNA: TGTGCCAGCAGCCAAGTACGGGGGAACACTGAAGCTTTCTTT

J: TRBJ2-1
size: .
V: TRBV7-9
D: .
CDR3: CASSPRGGWNEQFF
DNA: TGTGCCAGCAGCCCGAGGGGGGGCTGGAATGAGCAGTTCTTC

J: TRBJ2-3
size: once
V: TRBV7-3
D: TRBD2
CDR3: CASSLTSTPSTDTQYF
DNA: TGTGCCAGCAGCCTGACTAGCACCCCTAGCACAGATACGCAGTATTTT

J: TRBJ2-5
size: .
V: TRBV18
D: .
CDR3: CASSSLDGVQETQYF
DNA: TGTGCCAGCTCATCGCTCGACGGGGTCCAAGAGACCCAGTACTTC

J: TRBJ2-5
size: .
V: TRBV27
D: TRBD2
CDR3: CASRSNSGMETQYF
DNA: TGTGCCAGCAGATCAAATAGCGGGATGGAGACCCAGTACTTC

J: TRBJ2-2
size: .
V: TRBV19
D: .
CDR3: CASSILGQNTGELFF
DNA: TGTGCCAGTAGTATATTGGGACAGAACACCGGGGAGCTGTTTTTT

J: TRBJ2-5
size: once
V: TRBV6-2/TRBV6-3
D: .
CDR3: CASSYNGLEETQYF
DNA: TGTGCCAGCAGTTACAACGGACTCGAAGAGACCCAGTACTTC

J: TRBJ2-1
size: .
V: TRBV5-6
D: TRBD1
CDR3: CASSYGTGPEQFF
DNA: TGTGCCAGCAGCTACGGGACAGGGCCTGAGCAGTTCTTC

J: TRBJ1-1
size: .
V: TRBV7-3
D: TRBD1
CDR3: CASSPDRVAEAFF
DNA: TGTGCCAGCAGCCCTGACAGGGTGGCTGAAGCTTTCTTT

J: TRBJ1-5
size: .
V: TRBV7-8
D: .
CDR3: CASSPPGNQPQHF
DNA: TGTGCCAGCAGCCCACCGGGGAATCAGCCCCAGCATTTT

J: TRBJ1-6
size: .
V: TRBV13
D: .
CDR3: CASSFQRSDSPLHF
DNA: TGTGCCAGCAGCTTTCAGAGGAGTGATTCACCCCTCCACTTT

J: TRBJ1-4
size: .
V: TRBV19
D: .
CDR3: CASSIRAGTSEKLFF
DNA: TGTGCCAGTAGTATCCGAGCAGGTACGAGTGAAAAACTGTTTTTT

J: TRBJ1-6
size: .
V: TRBV10-3
D: TRBD1
CDR3: CAISDSRQGGSPLHF
DNA: TGTGCCATCAGTGACTCGAGACAGGGAGGTTCACCCCTCCACTTT

J: TRBJ2-7
size: .
V: TRBV6-2/TRBV6-3
D: TRBD1
CDR3: CASSTIGTGFYEQYF
DNA: TGTGCCAGCAGTACAATCGGGACAGGATTCTACGAGCAGTACTTC

J: TRBJ1-5
size: .
V: TRBV5-4
D: .
CDR3: CASSFGTSGNQPQHF
DNA: TGTGCCAGCAGCTTTGGTACCAGTGGCAATCAGCCCCAGCATTTT

J: TRBJ1-1
size: few
V: TRBV29-1
D: .
CDR3: CSVDHRWGGGTEAFF
DNA: TGCAGCGTTGATCACAGGTGGGGCGGTGGCACTGAAGCTTTCTTT